These T cell receptor beta chains were read from a single sample in a study of blood T cells in healthy people across ages. TCRdb processed the 5' RACE reads anew with MiXCR; each CDR3 protein has one entry. The repertoire has more than 800,000 distinct CDR3 sequences, more than 25% of them found once; the top ten carry roughly 17%. Sequencing used blood. The source of these receptors is a woman over 75 in good health. Both conserved end residues are part of each CDR3. D genes are given only for firm matches. Only some rows state a clone size, as once, few, many or a class for expanded clones.

abundance | d_gene | j_gene | v_gene | CDR3nt | CDR3aa
- | TRBD2 | TRBJ2-1 | TRBV9 | TGTGCCAGCAGCGCAGAACGGACTAGTAAGTACAATGAGCAGTTCTTC | CASSAERTSKYNEQFF
once | - | TRBJ2-7 | TRBV27 | TGTGCCAGCAGTGAGCTTAAGGACGAGCAGTACTTC | CASSELKDEQYF
many | TRBD1 | TRBJ1-2 | TRBV6-5 | TGTGCCAGCAGTTTTACCCGGGGACAGACTCACTATGGCTACACCTTC | CASSFTRGQTHYGYTF
- | - | TRBJ1-1 | TRBV12-3/TRBV12-4 | TGTGCCAGCAGTTTAGATATGGGGAGGGGCACTGAAGCTTTCTTT | CASSLDMGRGTEAFF
- | TRBD2 | TRBJ2-1 | TRBV20-1 | TGCAGTGCTAGAGATAGGACTAGCGGGTACAATGAGCAGTTCTTC | CSARDRTSGYNEQFF
few | - | TRBJ2-2 | TRBV24-1 | TGTGCCACCAGTGATTTTAGGGACACCGGGGAGCTGTTTTTT | CATSDFRDTGELFF
few | - | TRBJ2-2 | TRBV12-3/TRBV12-4 | TGTGCCACGACCCGGGACACTCAGGGGGAGCTGTTTTTT | CATTRDTQGELFF
- | TRBD2 | TRBJ2-1 | TRBV10-1 | TGCGCCAGCAGTGAGTCGAGGACTAGCGCCCTCAATGAGCAGTTCTTC | CASSESRTSALNEQFF
- | TRBD2 | TRBJ2-4 | TRBV28 | TGTGCCAGCAGTTACGGACTAGCGGGAGGGGGTCGGAAGGCCAAAAACATTCAGTACTTC | CASSYGLAGGGRKAKNIQYF
- | - | TRBJ2-5 | TRBV30 | TGTGCCTGGACGGGACACAGACAAGAGACCCAGTACTTC | CAWTGHRQETQYF
- | - | TRBJ1-5 | TRBV7-2 | TGTGCCAGCAGCACTAGGGGACCCACCTGGGGGGTAGTTCAGCCCCAGCATTTT | CASSTRGPTWGVVQPQHF
few | TRBD1 | TRBJ1-1 | TRBV10-3 | TGTGCCATCAGTGATACAGGACAGGGAGGGGCTGAAGCTTTCTTT | CAISDTGQGGAEAFF
- | - | TRBJ2-4 | TRBV6-5 | TGTGCCAGCAGTTCCCGCCTGGGACAAGGAGATAGAAACATTCAGTACTTC | CASSSRLGQGDRNIQYF
many | TRBD1 | TRBJ2-7 | TRBV2 | TGTGCCAGCAGTGAGAGGGGGCAGAGCTCCTACGAGCAGTACTTC | CASSERGQSSYEQYF
many | - | TRBJ2-5 | TRBV6-2/TRBV6-3 | TGTGCCAGCAGTTACACCGCAAATCAAGAGACCCAGTACTTC | CASSYTANQETQYF
few | TRBD2 | TRBJ2-3 | TRBV11-2 | TGTGCCAGCAGCTTAGTACCGAGCGGGGGGGGTGGCACAGATACGCAGTATTTT | CASSLVPSGGGGTDTQYF
- | - | TRBJ2-5 | TRBV5-6 | TGTGTCAGCAGTTTACAGCTCCAAGAGACCCAGTACTTC | CVSSLQLQETQYF
- | - | TRBJ1-2 | TRBV4-2 | TGTGCCAGCAGCCAAGTACCAACTAACTATGGCTACACCTTC | CASSQVPTNYGYTF
- | TRBD2 | TRBJ2-7 | TRBV6-1 | TGTGCCAGCCTCAGGTTAGCGGGGTCGGGCCACTACGAGCAGTACTTC | CASLRLAGSGHYEQYF
few | - | TRBJ1-1 | TRBV7-9 | TGTGCCAGCAGTATAACCCGAGGACCAGGGGATGAAGCTTTCTTT | CASSITRGPGDEAFF
- | TRBD2 | TRBJ2-5 | TRBV11-2 | TGTGCCAGCAGCTTCGCGGGGGGGCCTCAGACCCAGTACTTC | CASSFAGGPQTQYF
once | - | TRBJ2-6 | TRBV29-1 | TGCAGCACGGGACAAGATTCTGGGGCCAACGTCCTGACTTTC | CSTGQDSGANVLTF
many | TRBD1 | TRBJ2-1 | TRBV29-1 | TGCAGCGTTGAAGATCGGGACAGCGCATACAATGAGCAGTTCTTC | CSVEDRDSAYNEQFF
few | - | TRBJ2-1 | TRBV20-1 | TGCAGTGCCAAACCCGGGGGTTCGGATGAGCAGTTCTTC | CSAKPGGSDEQFF
many | TRBD2 | TRBJ2-1 | TRBV27 | TGTGCCAGCAGCCCAACCCTAGGGAGGGGGCAGTTCTTC | CASSPTLGRGQFF
many | TRBD1 | TRBJ2-6 | TRBV7-2 | TGTGCCAGCGCCACAGGGGGCTCCGTCCTGACTTTC | CASATGGSVLTF
- | TRBD2 | TRBJ2-5 | TRBV14 | TGTGCCAGTAGCGGGGGGGCCGGAGCCCAAGAGACCCAGTACTTC | CASSGGAGAQETQYF
few | - | TRBJ1-1 | TRBV7-9 | TGTGCCAGCAGCTTAAATCGTTTGAACACTGAAGCTTTCTTT | CASSLNRLNTEAFF
many | - | TRBJ2-1 | TRBV6-5 | TGTGCCAGCAGTGGAGCAGGGTTTCCTGAGCAGTTCTTC | CASSGAGFPEQFF
many | - | TRBJ2-1 | TRBV20-1 | TGCAGTGCTAGGCCCTCGGGGATCTCCTACAATGAGCAGTTCTTC | CSARPSGISYNEQFF
many | - | TRBJ2-7 | TRBV5-1 | TGCGCCAGCAGACTGACAGGAGCCTACGAGCAGTACTTC | CASRLTGAYEQYF
many | - | TRBJ2-3 | TRBV29-1 | TGCAGCGTAGCCCAATGGGCAAGCACAGATACGCAGTATTTT | CSVAQWASTDTQYF
- | - | TRBJ1-4 | TRBV28 | TGTGCCAGCAGAGCACTAAAGGGGTACGGCGAAAAACTGTTTTTT | CASRALKGYGEKLFF
many | - | TRBJ2-1 | TRBV20-1 | TGCAGTGCCCCAGGGGGCGGGGGGGCCAAAATCGTTAATGAGCAGTTCTTC | CSAPGGGGAKIVNEQFF
- | TRBD1 | TRBJ1-1 | TRBV12-3/TRBV12-4 | TGTGCCAGCAGTTTAAGGGCAACAGGGGACGCTGAAGCTTTCTTT | CASSLRATGDAEAFF
few | TRBD1 | TRBJ1-2 | TRBV28 | TGTGCCAGCAGTTCCTCAGGGGGGAACACTAACTATGGCTACACCTTC | CASSSSGGNTNYGYTF
- | - | TRBJ2-6 | TRBV7-2 | TGTGCCAGCAGCATCAGGGTTTTGAGCTCTGGGGCCAACGTCCTGACTTTC | CASSIRVLSSGANVLTF
many | TRBD1 | TRBJ2-5 | TRBV27 | TGCGCCAGCAGCCTAACAGGGGGCCAAGAGACCCAGTACTTC | CASSLTGGQETQYF
- | TRBD2 | TRBJ2-5 | TRBV3-1 | TGTGCCAGCAGCCACGCAGGGCGGGGGACCGTCCAAGAGACCCAGTACTTC | CASSHAGRGTVQETQYF
- | - | TRBJ1-3 | TRBV13 | TGTGCCAGCAGTCAAGGGGGATCGAACACTGGAAACACCATATATTTT | CASSQGGSNTGNTIYF